This TCR beta chain came from a study of cytomegalovirus exposure and HLA in healthy donors. Whole-study context: In an early release, HLA-typed donors contributed some 80 million unique TCR sequences. Overall study findings and caveats: Some highly shared sequence variants likely arose as a pipeline artifact.

This PCR relied on a set of 60 Vbeta primers and 13 Jbeta primers. Source study methods: In a later analysis, the count reached about 75 million unique TCR beta chains, with 8.5 million to 14 million shared. Sequencing used immunoSEQ multiplex PCR; TCRdb keeps in-frame clones, though not all of them. From that table come the V and J calls and clone size; the DNA was used to work out D and trimming. The sample lists over 130,000 clones, approximately 85% occurring once. V lost 0 bases, J lost 7 bases, and 5 bases stayed unmatched. Germline V gene data show CDR1 as SGDLS and CDR2 as YYNGEE. The CDR3 runs 15 residues. In regard to this clone: Its specificity is not known.

This TCR was sampled from a middle-aged man in good health and CMV-seropositive. This chain links TRBV9 with TRBJ2-2; TRBD2 matches at 8 bases. Sequencing was carried out using PBMCs. CDR3 sequence: CASSVGAGVGGELFF. Here the CDR3 DNA reads TGTGCCAGCAGCGTAGGAGCGGGAGTTGGCGGGGAGCTGTTTTTT.